The 20 T cell receptor beta chains reported below all come from one sample, sequenced in a study of blood T cells in healthy people across ages. Then a second PCR, running roughly 7 to 12 cycles, was carried out with a sample-barcoded 5' primer and a J-beta primer mix. A single record per CDR3 protein comes from TCRdb applying MiXCR to the 5' RACE reads. The sample shows some 860,000 distinct CDR3 sequences, more than 55% of them seen only once. The sequenced material came from blood. The receptors here all came from a man aged 40-50 years in good health.

This chain uses TRBV7-3 with TRBJ2-1; D is perhaps TRBD2 (6 bases). V lost 2 bases to trimming and J lost 10 bases, with 12 bases between them. The CDR3 runs to 13 residues. In germline, CDR1 is SGHTA, CDR2 FQGTGA. DNA of the CDR3: TGTGCCAGCAGCTTATCCGGGGGTAGAGAGCAGTTCTTC. It yields the protein CASSLSGGREQFF.

This chain joins TRBV27 and TRBJ2-3, with 13 bases lining up with TRBD2. The CDR3 contains 16 residues. With V trimmed by 5 bases and J by 6 bases, 8 bases remained unmatched. Germline V gene lookup returns CDR1 MNHEY and CDR2 SMNVEV (reference sequence). CDR3 DNA sequence: TGTGCCAGCAGTACCCGACTAGCGGGGGGTCTGGATACGCAGTATTTT. This translates into CASSTRLAGGLDTQYF.

This chain links TRBV4-3 with TRBJ2-1; 9 bases line up with TRBD1. Looked up from germline, CDR1 is LGHNA and CDR2 is YSLEER. The CDR3 runs 16 residues. V lost 0 bases, J lost 4 bases, and 4 bases stayed unmatched. CDR3: CASSQDTGGLYNEQFF. The CDR3, as DNA: TGCGCCAGCAGCCAAGATACAGGGGGCCTATACAATGAGCAGTTCTTC.

This clonotype was observed once. The rearrangement joins TRBV12-3 or TRBV12-4 to TRBJ2-4; TRBD2 aligns across 7 bases. The J call may be incorrect, as the DNA end agrees better with TRBJ2-7. The CDR3 sequence is 14 residues long. The CDR3 region is CASGKRDGPYEQYF. The CDR3 region has the DNA TGTGCCAGCGGAAAGCGGGACGGGCCCTACGAGCAGTACTTC.

This clonotype appeared a few times. The chain combines TRBV20-1 with TRBJ2-4; tentative D call: TRBD2 (7 bases). The CDR3 consists of 16 residues. The V end was cut by 1 base, the J end by 2 bases, with 15 bases between. Germline-derived CDR1 and CDR2 are DFQATT and SNEGSKA (reference sequence). CDR3 DNA: TGCAGTGCTAGAGGTGCGGGGGCCGCGACCAAAAACATTCAGTACTTC. It specifies CSARGAGAATKNIQYF.

This clonotype was seen at least ten times. The chain combines TRBV12-3 or TRBV12-4 with TRBJ2-7, with 7 positions matching TRBD2. The CDR3 is made up of 12 amino acids. Trimming at V came to 3 bases and at J to 12 bases, leaving 8 bases not matched to a gene. CDR3 residues: CASSFGLGPTYF. The CDR3 DNA follows: TGTGCCAGCAGTTTTGGACTAGGTCCTACGTACTTC.

In its sample, this clonotype was seen a few times. The J gene is TRBJ2-5, the V gene TRBV28, with 9 bases aligning to TRBD2. CDR3 length: 14 residues. Losses at the gene ends were 6 bases for V and 1 base for J; bases not matched to a gene: 3. CDR1 and CDR2 (germline): MDHEN, SYDVKM. CDR3 in DNA: TGTGCCAGCAGAAAACTAGCGGGCCAAGAGACCCAGTACTTC. It yields the protein CASRKLAGQETQYF. The entire variable domain, with the rest obtained from reference TRBV28 and TRBJ2-5, is as follows: DVKVTQSSRYLVKRTGEKVFLECVQDMDHENMFWYRQDPGLGLRLIYFSYDVKMKEKGDIPEGYSVSREKKERFSLILESASTNQTSMYLCASRKLAGQETQYFGPGTRLLVL.

The rearrangement links TRBV10-3 to TRBJ1-2, with 9 bases lining up with TRBD1. This CDR3 spans 13 amino acids. The V and J ends lost 6 bases and 2 bases, in that order; junction bases with no gene match: 1. The germline V gene encodes CDR1 ENHRY and CDR2 SYGVKD. The CDR3 DNA follows: TGTGCCATCAGGGGACAGGGAAACTATGGCTACACCTTC. Encoded protein: CAIRGQGNYGYTF.

This sequence joins TRBV27 and TRBJ2-1; D could derive from TRBD1 or TRBD2 (6 bases each). V lost 3 bases, J lost 3 bases, and 27 bases lay in between. The germline V gene has CDR1 MNHEY and CDR2 SMNVEV (reference sequence). CDR3 length equals 20 residues. The CDR3 reads CASSFRGPPAGTFYYNEQFF. In nucleotides, the CDR3 is TGTGCCAGCAGTTTCCGGGGGCCCCCGGCCGGGACATTTTACTACAATGAGCAGTTCTTC.

This rearrangement joins TRBV6-1 to TRBJ1-1; D call uncertain. Trimming removed 2 bases at V and 2 bases at J, with 9 bases between. The germline V gene has CDR1 MNHNS and CDR2 SASEGT. This CDR3 is built from 14 residues. The CDR3 DNA reads as TGTGCCAGCAGTGAAATGATTACAAACACTGAAGCTTTCTTT. Residues: CASSEMITNTEAFF.

This chain links TRBV7-2 with TRBJ1-2; D may be TRBD1 (5 bases). The CDR3 runs 14 residues. V dropped 0 bases and J dropped 7 bases, with 12 bases sitting between them. CDR1 and CDR2 (germline): SGHTA, FQGNSA. The CDR3: CASSLADSLGGYTF. CDR3 sequence (DNA): TGTGCCAGCAGCTTAGCAGACAGCTTGGGTGGCTACACCTTC. The full variable domain, with the rest looked up from reference TRBV7-2 and TRBJ1-2, is GAGVSQSPSNKVTEKGKDVELRCDPISGHTALYWYRQSLGQGLEFLIYFQGNSAPDKSGLPSDRFSAERTGGSVSTLTIQRTQQEDSAVYLCASSLADSLGGYTFGSGTRLTVV.

This rearrangement joins TRBV28 to TRBJ1-2, with 7 bases that match TRBD1. The CDR3 consists of 15 residues. From germline, CDR1 is MDHEN and CDR2 SYDVKM. V lost 6 bases to trimming and J lost 8 bases; unmatched junction nucleotides: 15. CDR3 DNA: TGTGCCAGCAGGCCAGCAGGGGGAGGGATGGGCGGCTACACCTTC. This gives the protein CASRPAGGGMGGYTF.

The chain is built from TRBV27 and TRBJ2-3; 10 nucleotides align to TRBD2. CDR1 MNHEY and CDR2 SMNVEV come from the germline V gene (reference sequence). This CDR3 spans 17 amino acids. With 5 bases clipped from V and 3 bases from J, the junction kept 11 bases outside the gene matches. CDR3 region: CASSQVSGRAGTDTQYF. The CDR3 bases are TGTGCCAGCAGTCAAGTCAGCGGGAGGGCCGGGACAGATACGCAGTATTTT.

V gene TRBV2 combines with J gene TRBJ2-5, with D tentatively TRBD1 (6 bases). Trimming shortened V by 2 bases and J by 2 bases, and 18 bases separated the two germline ends. Germline loops: CDR1 SNHLY, CDR2 FYNNEI. CDR3 length: 17 amino acids. For the CDR3, the DNA is TGTGCCAGCAGTGAACATATCCAGGGGTATATACAAGAGACCCAGTACTTC. It encodes CASSEHIQGYIQETQYF.

CDR3 DNA: TGCAGTGCTCCGACTAGCGGTCAAGAGACCCAGTACTTC. Its protein product is CSAPTSGQETQYF. This chain uses TRBV20-1 with TRBJ2-5, with 9 nucleotides matching TRBD2. This CDR3 spans 13 amino acids. Germline V gives CDR1 DFQATT, CDR2 SNEGSKA (reference sequence). V lost 5 bases, J lost 2 bases, and 3 bases stayed unmatched.

The J gene is TRBJ2-5, the V gene TRBV10-3, with 8 nucleotides matching TRBD1. Germline CDR1 and CDR2: ENHRY and SYGVKD. The CDR3 runs to 14 residues. Unmatched junction bases numbered 12, after V lost 10 bases and J lost 5 bases. Here the CDR3 reads CATGSDRDRETQYF. CDR3 DNA sequence: TGTGCCACCGGATCGGACAGGGACAGGGAGACCCAGTACTTC.

This clonotype was picked up a small number of times. The chain joins TRBV3-1 to TRBJ2-4; D might be TRBD1 or TRBD2, each matching 5 bases. The CDR3 is 13 residues long. CDR1 is LGHDT and CDR2 is YNNKEL in the germline V gene (reference sequence). The V gene lost 1 base and the J gene lost 8 bases, with 9 bases spanning the gap. This CDR3 reads CASSQGLGDIQYF. The CDR3 region has the DNA TGTGCCAGCAGCCAAGGCTTGGGGGACATTCAGTACTTC.

The chain couples TRBV7-3 to TRBJ1-1, with D unclear. The CDR3 has 14 residues. Trimming took off 6 bases at V and 0 bases at J, with 11 bases between the two ends. CDR1 SGHTA and CDR2 FQGTGA come from the germline V gene. The CDR3, as DNA: TGTGCCAGCAGTCTCGAGGGCTTGAACACTGAAGCTTTCTTT. Encoded protein: CASSLEGLNTEAFF.

This clonotype was recorded a few times. The V and J genes are TRBV20-1 and TRBJ1-4; tentative D call: TRBD1 (6 bases). CDR1 is DFQATT and CDR2 is SNEGSKA in the germline V gene (reference sequence). Trimming removed 6 bases at V and 3 bases at J, with 11 bases between. The CDR3 contains 13 residues. The CDR3: CSAGGKSNEKLFF. CDR3 in DNA: TGCAGTGCGGGGGGCAAATCTAATGAAAAACTGTTTTTT.

This clonotype came up a few times. This may arise from a read error, as a much more abundant clone is one base away. CDR3 DNA: TGCGTCAGCAGCCAAGAATACGGGATAGCTGGGGAGACCCAGTACTTC. Its translation is CVSSQEYGIAGETQYF. The chain uses TRBV4-3 and TRBJ2-7; a possible D gene is TRBD2 (5 bases). The DNA end is a closer match to TRBJ2-5, so the J assignment may be wrong. The CDR3 has 16 amino acids. Germline lookup yields CDR1 LGHNA and CDR2 YSLEER.